This T cell receptor (beta chain) was obtained from a study of control samples from healthy donors and cancer patients. CDR3 length: 12 residues. Germline V gives CDR1 SNHLY, CDR2 FYNNEI. Trimming removed 6 bases from V and 6 bases from J, with 11 bases in between. TCRdb's copy holds only in-frame clones and misses some; the assay was immunoSEQ multiplex PCR. The sample spans under 200,000 clones; the ten largest clones claim 2% to 2.5%. J is TRBJ1-2 and V is TRBV2; D remains unclear. Sequencing was performed on blood. This clonotype was obtained from a woman younger than 45 in good health. CDR3 bases: TGTGCCAGCAGGGCTGTTCTGAATGGCTACACCTTC. Protein product: CASRAVLNGYTF.